This T cell receptor (beta chain) derives from a study of shared clonotypes between healthy human individuals. Study in general: CD4 naive cells filled three plates per donor, CD4 memory three, CD8 naive two and CD8 memory one.

TCRdb keeps only in-frame clones here, not all; method: immunoSEQ multiplex PCR. The sample holds about 1.1 million clones, approximately 80% seen once. Researchers partitioned CD4+ cells into CD45RA+ naive and CD45RA-negative memory subsets. Germline CDR1 SNHLY, CDR2 FYNNEI. The CDR3 length is 11 residues. V lost 2 bases to trimming and J lost 4 bases, with 3 bases between them. As regards this clone: This same CDR3 is encoded by further DNA sequences in the sample.

The sequencing sample was made of memory CD4+ T cells from PBMCs. Subset described: CD45RA-negative fraction. The source is a man aged 18 to 30 in good health. Some clones in this sample may be carry-over from other donors' samples. The genes are TRBV2 and TRBJ2-7, with unresolved D. The CDR3 bases are TGTGCCAGCAGTGAATTTTACGAGCAGTACTTC. Encoded protein: CASSEFYEQYF.